The 9 T cell receptor beta chains below all came from one sample that was sequenced in a study of CD8+ T cells in alopecia areata. Following extraction, RNA underwent reverse transcription to cDNA, which served as the sequencing template. This table comes from immunoSEQ multiplex PCR, and its TCRdb copy is limited to in-frame clones, with some not included. The repertoire holds some 200,000 clones, with approximately 45% as singletons. The treatment was: oral pan-JAK inhibitor, 5-10 mg twice daily. The sample here was CD4+ T cells sorted from blood, taken at approximately week 37, from a patient treated with tofacitinib. The receptors derive from a human donor with alopecia areata.

In its sample, this clone was seen a few times. J is TRBJ1-5 and V is TRBV28, with D tentatively TRBD1 (5 bases). Looked up from germline, CDR1 is MDHEN and CDR2 is SYDVKM. The V gene lost 5 bases and the J gene lost 7 bases, with 12 bases spanning the gap. The CDR3 sequence is 13 residues long. CDR3 in DNA: TGTGCCAGCAGTCCAGGGTTAGGACAGCCCCAGCATTTT. Amino acid sequence: CASSPGLGQPQHF. The full variable domain, its missing parts supplied by reference TRBV28 and TRBJ1-5, is DVKVTQSSRYLVKRTGEKVFLECVQDMDHENMFWYRQDPGLGLRLIYFSYDVKMKEKGDIPEGYSVSREKKERFSLILESASTNQTSMYLCASSPGLGQPQHFGDGTRLSIL.

In this sample, this clone turned up once. The J gene is TRBJ2-2, the V gene TRBV18; 7 bases line up with TRBD2. J lost 2 bases, V lost 2 bases, and 5 bases had no gene match. CDR3 length: 16 amino acids. Germline CDR1 KGHSH, CDR2 LQKENI. This CDR3 reads CASSPSGLVNTGELFF. The CDR3 DNA reads as TGTGCCAGCTCACCATCCGGACTAGTAAACACCGGGGAGCTGTTTTTT.

The genes are TRBV4-1 and TRBJ2-6; D is ambiguous. With 1 base removed from V and 2 bases from J, the gap between germline ends came to 18 bases. CDR3 length equals 19 residues. Looked up from germline, CDR1 is MGHRA and CDR2 is YSYEKL. The CDR3 protein is CASSQVGQEPLPGANVLTF. The DNA for the CDR3 is TGCGCCAGCAGCCAAGTTGGTCAGGAACCTCTCCCTGGGGCCAACGTCCTGACTTTC.

This clone showed up just once. The rearrangement uses TRBV2 and TRBJ2-7, with 7 bases fitting TRBD2. V dropped 0 bases and J dropped 5; count of bases not matched to a gene: 10. Germline V gene data show CDR1 as SNHLY and CDR2 as FYNNEI. The CDR3 contains 16 residues. The CDR3 protein is CASSEAGTGGWHEQYF. The DNA of the CDR3 is TGTGCCAGCAGTGAAGCTGGGACGGGAGGCTGGCACGAGCAGTACTTC.

J is TRBJ2-7 and V is TRBV15; a weak D match, TRBD1 (6 bases). The CDR3 contains 13 residues. CDR1 is LNHNV and CDR2 is YYDKDF in the germline V gene (reference sequence). The germline V and J ends were trimmed by 0 bases and 4 bases, with 7 bases remaining between them. CDR3: CATSREDRYEQYF. The CDR3 DNA reads TGTGCCACCAGCAGAGAGGACAGATACGAGCAGTACTTC.

This clone was seen a few times. This chain links TRBV28 with TRBJ2-7; a weak D match, TRBD2 (5 bases). Germline CDR1 reads MDHEN; CDR2 reads SYDVKM. V lost 7 bases and J lost 4, with 11 bases in between. CDR3 size: 12 residues. The CDR3 protein is CASTLPGYEQYF. CDR3 sequence (DNA): TGTGCCAGCACCCTCCCGGGGTACGAGCAGTACTTC.

The chain has TRBV5-1 and TRBJ2-7; 12 nucleotides agree with TRBD2. V was pared by 4 bases and J by 2 bases, with 16 bases of the junction left unmatched. From germline, CDR1 is SGHRS and CDR2 YFSETQ. The CDR3 is 19 amino acids. The CDR3 DNA is TGCGCCAGCAGCGTTGGGACTAGCGGGTGGGGATCCAAAACCTACGAGCAGTACTTC. Amino acid sequence: CASSVGTSGWGSKTYEQYF.

This clone has more than one count but fewer than ten. This sequence joins TRBV19 and TRBJ2-3; TRBD2 matches at 9 bases. The CDR3 contains 16 residues. Trimming removed 2 bases from V and 0 bases from J; junction bases left unmatched: 3. Germline loops: CDR1 LNHDA, CDR2 SQIVND (reference sequence). Here the CDR3 DNA reads TGTGCCAGTAGTATACGGAGCGGGAGGAGCACAGATACGCAGTATTTT. Its translation: CASSIRSGRSTDTQYF.

The chain recombines TRBV7-2 with TRBJ2-2; D is unresolved. Germline-derived CDR1 and CDR2 are SGHTA and FQGNSA. Trimming left V 5 bases short and J 9 bases short, with 13 bases between. The CDR3 has 13 amino acids. Here the CDR3 DNA reads TGTGCCAGCAGCCTCCCGCCCGTCAGGGAGCTGTTTTTT. Its translation: CASSLPPVRELFF.